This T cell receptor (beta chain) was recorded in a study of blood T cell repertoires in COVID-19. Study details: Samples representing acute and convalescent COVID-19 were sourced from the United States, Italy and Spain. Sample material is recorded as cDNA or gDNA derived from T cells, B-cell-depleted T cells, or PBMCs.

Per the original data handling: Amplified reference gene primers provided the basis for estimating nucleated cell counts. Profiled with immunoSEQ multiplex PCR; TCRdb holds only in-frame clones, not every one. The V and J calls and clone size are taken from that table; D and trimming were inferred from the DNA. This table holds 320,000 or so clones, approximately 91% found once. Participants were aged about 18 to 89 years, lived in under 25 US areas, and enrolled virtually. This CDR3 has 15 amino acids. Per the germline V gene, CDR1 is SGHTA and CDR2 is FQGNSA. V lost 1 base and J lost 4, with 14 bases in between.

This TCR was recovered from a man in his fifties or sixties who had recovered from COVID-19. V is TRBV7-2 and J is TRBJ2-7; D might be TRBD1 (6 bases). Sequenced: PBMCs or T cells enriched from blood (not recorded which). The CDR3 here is CASSLVFGGLYEQYF. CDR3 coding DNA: TGTGCCAGCAGCTTAGTTTTTGGGGGCTTATACGAGCAGTACTTC.